These T cell receptor beta chains were read from a single sample in a study of T-cell memory formation after mild COVID-19. TCRdb itself ran the 5' RACE reads through MiXCR, one entry per CDR3 protein. Among hundreds of thousands of distinct CDR3 sequences listed, less than 25% were seen once. The sample comprised PBMCs or a T cell subset sorted from them (not recorded which). These receptors originate from an adult woman who had mild COVID-19 (a few samples of this study predate the infection). Cell type and time point are not known. The CDR3 runs from the conserved cysteine through the conserved F or W. A D gene is named only where the DNA matches it firmly. Clone size is given for some rows only: seen once, a few or many times, or a class if the clone is expanded.

length	D	J	V	size	CDR3	DNA
15	NA	TRBJ1-4	TRBV10-3	few	CAISESGVSNEKLFF	TGTGCCATCAGTGAGTCGGGGGTCAGTAATGAAAAACTGTTTTTT
17	NA	TRBJ2-1	TRBV20-1	once	CSANPQRRGRARNEQFF	TGCAGTGCTAACCCACAGCGACGGGGGCGAGCACGTAATGAGCAGTTCTTC
15	NA	TRBJ1-1	TRBV30	NA	CAWIPPPGPFSEAFF	TGTGCCTGGATTCCCCCTCCAGGGCCTTTCTCTGAAGCTTTCTTT
15	NA	TRBJ2-1	TRBV4-3	few	CASSQDGISYNEQFF	TGCGCCAGCAGCCAAGACGGGATCTCCTACAATGAGCAGTTCTTC
16	NA	TRBJ2-3	TRBV14	NA	CASSLALTGITDTQYF	TGTGCCAGCTCGTTAGCGCTGACGGGAATCACAGATACGCAGTATTTT
14	NA	TRBJ2-7	TRBV6-6	NA	CASSYSGQNYEQYF	TGTGCCAGCAGTTACTCGGGACAAAACTACGAGCAGTACTTC
12	NA	TRBJ2-5	TRBV12-3/TRBV12-4	few	CASSRQPGTQYF	TGTGCCAGCAGTCGCCAGCCAGGGACCCAGTACTTC
14	TRBD2	TRBJ2-1	TRBV20-1	NA	CSARGLATDNEQFF	TGCAGTGCTAGAGGACTAGCGACCGACAATGAGCAGTTCTTC
16	NA	TRBJ2-3	TRBV7-2	NA	CASSQPLGRGTDTQYF	TGTGCCAGCAGCCAACCATTGGGAAGGGGCACAGATACGCAGTATTTT
13	NA	TRBJ1-1	TRBV27	NA	CASSFNLGTEAFF	TGTGCCAGCAGTTTCAACCTTGGGACTGAAGCTTTCTTT
15	NA	TRBJ2-7	TRBV20-1	few	CSARDQSASSYEQYF	TGCAGTGCTAGAGATCAATCGGCTAGTAGCTACGAGCAGTACTTC
11	NA	TRBJ1-4	TRBV7-9	few	CASSFKGKLFF	TGTGCCAGCAGCTTCAAGGGAAAACTGTTTTTT
16	TRBD1	TRBJ2-7	TRBV27	few	CASSTPDRAFSYEQYF	TGTGCCAGCAGCACCCCGGACAGGGCGTTCTCCTACGAGCAGTACTTC
15	NA	TRBJ1-5	TRBV7-8	few	CASSLAQGIGQPQHF	TGTGCCAGCAGCTTAGCGCAGGGGATAGGTCAGCCCCAGCATTTT
15	NA	TRBJ1-2	TRBV20-1	NA	CSAYSSLELYYGYTF	TGCAGTGCCTACAGTTCCTTAGAGCTTTACTATGGCTACACCTTC
15	TRBD1	TRBJ2-7	TRBV5-1	few	CASSSGTGVHYEQYF	TGCGCCAGCAGCTCTGGGACAGGTGTGCACTACGAGCAGTACTTC
18	TRBD2	TRBJ2-7	TRBV20-1	few	CSARDRGLAGVRSYEQYF	TGCAGTGCTAGAGATAGGGGACTAGCGGGGGTCCGCTCCTACGAGCAGTACTTC
14	NA	TRBJ2-1	TRBV9	NA	CASSSGPLPDEQFF	TGTGCCAGCAGCTCGGGACCCCTCCCGGATGAGCAGTTCTTC
16	TRBD2	TRBJ2-5	TRBV6-1	NA	CASSGPLAGGRETQYF	TGTGCCAGCAGTGGCCCGCTAGCGGGGGGGCGAGAGACCCAGTACTTC
16	TRBD1	TRBJ2-7	TRBV15	NA	CATSRSRTGGAYEQYF	TGTGCCACCAGCAGATCCCGGACAGGGGGAGCCTACGAGCAGTACTTC
14	NA	TRBJ2-7	TRBV12-3/TRBV12-4	NA	CASSQFGPIYEQYF	TGTGCCAGCAGCCAATTCGGACCTATCTACGAGCAGTACTTC
12	NA	TRBJ1-4	TRBV28	NA	CASRLNRDRLFF	TGTGCCAGCAGGCTAAACAGGGATCGACTGTTTTTT
16	NA	TRBJ2-7	TRBV18	few	CASSPPDSSPIHEQYF	TGTGCCAGCTCACCACCGGACAGTTCCCCTATCCACGAGCAGTACTTC
16	TRBD2	TRBJ2-7	TRBV24-1	once	CATSDSRLAGVHEQYF	TGTGCCACCAGTGATTCCCGACTAGCGGGAGTCCACGAGCAGTACTTC
18	NA	TRBJ1-2	TRBV14	few	CASSQDLGEGRHQYGYTF	TGTGCCAGCAGCCAAGACCTGGGCGAGGGGAGGCATCAATATGGCTACACCTTC
15	TRBD1	TRBJ2-3	TRBV7-9	few	CATAPDRVITDTQYF	TGTGCCACTGCCCCGGACAGGGTGATAACAGATACGCAGTATTTT
17	NA	TRBJ2-3	TRBV3-1	NA	CASSQDPPGSGADTQYF	TGTGCCAGCAGCCAAGATCCCCCGGGTTCGGGCGCAGATACGCAGTATTTT
16	TRBD2	TRBJ2-1	TRBV5-6	NA	CASSSQGTSGSHEQFF	TGTGCCAGCAGCTCACAAGGGACTAGCGGGAGCCATGAGCAGTTCTTC